These 5 T cell receptor beta chains were all obtained from the same sample, sequenced in a study of cytomegalovirus exposure and HLA in healthy donors. PCR employed 60 Vbeta and 13 Jbeta primers. The method was immunoSEQ multiplex PCR; TCRdb's version includes in-frame clones alone and lacks a portion of them. This table holds 75,000 to 90,000 clones. Material: PBMCs. The receptors here all came from a woman aged 55-70 years in good health and CMV-seronegative.

The V call is TRBV4-1, the J call TRBJ2-5, with D possibly TRBD1 on 6 matching bases. The germline V and J ends were trimmed by 3 bases and 6 bases, with 17 bases remaining between them. There are 15 residues in the CDR3. Germline assignment: CDR1 MGHRA and CDR2 YSYEKL. The CDR3 loop is CASSHIQKQGQTQYF. The CDR3 DNA reads as TGCGCCAGCAGCCACATACAAAAACAGGGACAGACCCAGTACTTC.

CDR3 protein: CASSESTGMTYEQYF. In nucleotides, the CDR3 is TGCGCCAGCAGTGAGTCGACAGGGATGACCTACGAGCAGTACTTC. The chain carries TRBV10-1 and TRBJ2-7, with 7 nucleotides matching TRBD1. The ends lost 0 bases at V and 2 bases at J; junction bases unmatched: 4. This CDR3 contains 15 residues. Germline values: CDR1 WNHNN, CDR2 SYGVQD (reference sequence).

The chain carries TRBV29-1 and TRBJ2-7; D gene ambiguous. Germline-derived CDR1 and CDR2 are SQVTM and ANQGSEA. The CDR3 length is 12 residues. Deletions cut 5 bases from V and 2 bases from J, with 10 bases between. The CDR3 protein is CSVQLTTYEQYF. In DNA, the CDR3 is TGCAGCGTTCAACTCACCACCTACGAGCAGTACTTC.

The gene calls are TRBV6-6 and TRBJ1-1; perhaps TRBD1 as D (5 bases). This CDR3 contains 15 residues. The germline CDR1 and CDR2 sequences are MNHNY and SVGAGI (reference sequence). V lost 2 bases and J 0 bases, leaving 10 bases between the germline ends. CDR3: CASSYEGTLNTEAFF. The CDR3 bases are TGTGCCAGCAGTTACGAGGGGACTTTGAACACTGAAGCTTTCTTT.

The chain combines TRBV28 with TRBJ1-1; 8 positions match TRBD1. The CDR3 consists of 15 residues. The germline gives CDR1 MDHEN, CDR2 SYDVKM. The ends lost 4 bases at V and 10 bases at J; junction bases unmatched: 14. The CDR3 sequence is CASSSAGGVTGGAFF. The CDR3 bases are TGTGCCAGCAGTTCGGCAGGGGGCGTCACTGGTGGAGCTTTCTTT. Full variable domain (remainder filled in from reference TRBV28 and TRBJ1-1): DVKVTQSSRYLVKRTGEKVFLECVQDMDHENMFWYRQDPGLGLRLIYFSYDVKMKEKGDIPEGYSVSREKKERFSLILESASTNQTSMYLCASSSAGGVTGGAFFGQGTRLTVV.